This T cell receptor beta chain stems from a study of blood T cells in healthy people across ages. The second PCR ran about 6 to 11 cycles with a sample-barcoded 5' primer and J-beta primers. TCRdb itself ran the 5' RACE reads through MiXCR, one entry per CDR3 protein. The data show some 1.7 million distinct CDR3 sequences, 28% seen once. This clonotype turned up a few times. CDR1 is SGHDN and CDR2 is FVKESK in the germline V gene. CDR3 size: 15 residues. V was cut by 0 bases and J by 6 bases, with 12 bases left in between. The rearrangement links TRBV14 to TRBJ2-1, with D tentatively TRBD1 or TRBD2 (5 bases each). The sequence derives from a woman aged 30 to 39 in good health. Sample: blood. CDR3 sequence (DNA): TGTGCCAGCAGCCAAGACGTGGGACGGTTCAATGAGCAGTTCTTC. This translates into CASSQDVGRFNEQFF.